This T cell receptor (beta chain) appears in the sequencing data of a study of cytomegalovirus exposure and HLA in healthy donors. PCR amplification relied on 60 Vbeta primers (plus 13 Jbeta primers). Data came from immunoSEQ multiplex PCR; TCRdb stores just in-frame clones and leaves some out. Here the sample spans 100,000 to 150,000 clones, over 70% being singletons. The J segment lost 3 bases and the V segment lost 7 bases, leaving 4 bases of the junction unmatched. Germline assignment: CDR1 MNHEY and CDR2 SMNVEV (reference sequence). The CDR3 covers 16 residues. The receptor comes from a woman in her fifties or sixties in good health and CMV-seronegative. The genes are TRBV27 and TRBJ2-2, with 14 nucleotides matching TRBD2. Sequencing input: PBMCs. CDR3 amino acids: CASKGLAGVYTGELFF. The CDR3 DNA reads TGTGCCAGCAAGGGACTAGCGGGAGTTTACACCGGGGAGCTGTTTTTT.